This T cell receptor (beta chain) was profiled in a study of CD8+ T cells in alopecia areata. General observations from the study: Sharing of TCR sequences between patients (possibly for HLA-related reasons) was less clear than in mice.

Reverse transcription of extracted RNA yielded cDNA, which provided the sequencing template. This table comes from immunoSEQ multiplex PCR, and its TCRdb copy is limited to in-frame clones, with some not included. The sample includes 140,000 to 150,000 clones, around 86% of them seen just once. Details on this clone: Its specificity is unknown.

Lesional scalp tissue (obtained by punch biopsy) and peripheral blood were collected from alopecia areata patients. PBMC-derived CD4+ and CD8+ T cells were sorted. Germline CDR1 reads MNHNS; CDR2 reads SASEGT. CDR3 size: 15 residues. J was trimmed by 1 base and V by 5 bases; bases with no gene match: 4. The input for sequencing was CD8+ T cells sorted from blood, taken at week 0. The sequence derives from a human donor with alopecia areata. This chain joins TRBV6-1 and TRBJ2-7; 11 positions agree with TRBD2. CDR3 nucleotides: TGTGCCAGCAGTAGTCGGACTAGCGGGTCCTACGAGCAGTACTTC. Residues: CASSSRTSGSYEQYF.